This T cell receptor (beta chain) is drawn from a study of T-cell reconstitution after alpha-beta-depleted transplantation in children. Researchers prepared the TCRbeta library using unique molecular identifiers, the study reports. TCRdb fed the PCR reads into MiXCR, producing one record per CDR3 protein. The sample records about 400,000 distinct CDR3 sequences, about 17% being singletons. Germline CDR1 and CDR2: GTSNPN and SVGIG (reference sequence). The CDR3 contains 15 residues. With 5 bases clipped from V and 6 bases from J, the junction kept 11 bases outside the gene matches. J is TRBJ2-4 and V is TRBV30, with 9 bases matching TRBD1. The receptor was derived from a boy under three years old who had a stem cell transplant for Wiskott-Aldrich syndrome, so the T cells may come from the graft donor. Here the sequenced sample was PBMCs, mostly from graft donor cells, taken 360 days after TCRalphabeta/CD19-depleted stem cell transplant. In DNA form, the CDR3 reads TGTGCCTGGGGGGTCTTACAGGGGGCGAGAAACATTCAGTACTTC. This encodes CAWGVLQGARNIQYF.